The 25 T cell receptor beta chains listed next were all sequenced from one sample in a study of CD8 T cells in ankylosing spondylitis. One entry per CDR3 protein, called by TCRdb with MiXCR from the 5' RACE reads. The repertoire holds around 220,000 distinct CDR3 sequences, with roughly a tenth as singletons. The sample taken for sequencing was blood, either unsorted or a sorted T cell fraction (not recorded which). The source of these receptors is a male donor with ankylosing spondylitis or in good health (not recorded which).

This rearrangement joins TRBV27 to TRBJ1-4; D gene unclear. The CDR3 length is 15 residues. Trimming cost V 5 bases and J 8 bases, with 18 bases left between them. Germline V gives CDR1 MNHEY, CDR2 SMNVEV (reference sequence). CDR3 DNA: TGTGCCAGCAGTCCCTTTCAACGGGCGCGGGAAAAACTGTTTTTT. It translates to CASSPFQRAREKLFF.

This clonotype was recorded at least ten times. The CDR3 loop is CASSGAYNEQFF. The CDR3 DNA sequence: TGTGCCAGCAGCGGGGCCTACAATGAGCAGTTCTTC. This sequence joins TRBV6-6 and TRBJ2-1; a possible D gene is TRBD2 (5 bases). Germline CDR1 is MNHNY and CDR2 is SVGAGI (reference sequence). The CDR3 covers 12 residues. Trimming took 6 bases from V and 2 from J, leaving 5 bases between them.

V and J are TRBV20-1 and TRBJ1-1; D is possibly TRBD1 (5 bases). Trimming shortened V by 3 bases and J by 5 bases, and 10 bases separated the two germline ends. The germline V gene encodes CDR1 DFQATT and CDR2 SNEGSKA (reference sequence). There are 12 residues in the CDR3. CDR3 bases: TGCAGTGCTAGGCGAGGGGAGACTGAAGCTTTCTTT. It encodes CSARRGETEAFF.

This clonotype appeared many times. The V and J genes are TRBV12-3 or TRBV12-4 and TRBJ2-1, with 7 bases fitting TRBD1. This CDR3 is built from 17 residues. V lost 6 bases to trimming and J lost 0 bases; unmatched junction nucleotides: 11. In DNA, the CDR3 is TGTGCCAGCAGCCGGGACAGAAGAATAAGCTCCTACAATGAGCAGTTCTTC. Translating it yields CASSRDRRISSYNEQFF.

The J gene is TRBJ2-1, the V gene TRBV7-2; tentative D call: TRBD2 (6 bases). V was shortened by 2 bases and J by 6 bases, with 17 bases between the two germline ends. CDR1 is SGHTA and CDR2 is FQGNSA in the germline V gene. This CDR3 is built from 16 residues. The CDR3 region has the DNA TGTGCCAGCAGCTTAAGCGTGCGGGATTCGGGCAATGAGCAGTTCTTC. Amino acid sequence: CASSLSVRDSGNEQFF.

This clonotype was detected a few times. A read error may produce the germline difference seen at one junction end. This rearrangement joins TRBV7-2 to TRBJ1-1; D gene ambiguous. The V gene's germline CDR1 is SGHTA and CDR2 FQGNSA. The CDR3 contains 14 residues. CDR3 nucleotides: TGTGCCAGCAGCTTAGACTCCCTAGGAACTGGAGCTTTCTTT. Its translation: CASSLDSLGTGAFF.

In this sample, this clonotype turned up a few times. Given a much more abundant clone one base away, this may be a read error. V is TRBV7-9 and J is TRBJ2-1; tentative D call: TRBD2 (5 bases). The CDR3 contains 12 residues. Germline-derived CDR1 and CDR2 are SEHNR and FQNEAQ (reference sequence). Written as DNA, the CDR3 is TGTGCCAGCAGCTTAGCCGGGAATGTGCAGTTCTTC. It translates to CASSLAGNVQFF.

A few counts support this clonotype. The chain carries TRBV29-1 and TRBJ2-1; 8 nucleotides agree with TRBD1. V shed 7 bases, J shed 9 bases, and the junction held 5 bases outside the gene matches. In germline, CDR1 is SQVTM, CDR2 ANQGSEA. CDR3 length: 11 amino acids. CDR3 sequence: CSASTGGEQFF. The CDR3 nucleotides read TGCAGCGCCAGTACAGGGGGTGAGCAGTTCTTC.

This clonotype was observed many times. The chain uses TRBV12-3 or TRBV12-4 and TRBJ2-2, with 10 bases identical to TRBD2. V was pared by 5 bases and J by 2 bases, with 5 bases of the junction left unmatched. The CDR3 totals 16 residues. In DNA, the CDR3 is TGTGCCAGCAGTACCGCTAGCGGGGGAAACACCGGGGAGCTGTTTTTT. Translation gives CASSTASGGNTGELFF.

At least ten counts were recorded for this clonotype. The rearrangement joins TRBV5-1 to TRBJ1-4, with a possible D match to TRBD1 (5 bases). The CDR3 loop spans 18 amino acids. The germline V gene encodes CDR1 SGHRS and CDR2 YFSETQ. V lost 5 bases and J 0 bases, leaving 20 bases between the germline ends. In DNA form, the CDR3 reads TGCGCCAGCAGGACCGAGAATGGGGGGTTTGCAACTAATGAAAAACTGTTTTTT. This translates into CASRTENGGFATNEKLFF.

The rearrangement uses TRBV2 and TRBJ1-4, with 7 positions matching TRBD1. The CDR3 covers 15 residues. Germline assignment: CDR1 SNHLY and CDR2 FYNNEI. V lost 2 bases and J lost 5; bases outside the gene matches: 5. CDR3 protein: CASSELVQGNEKLFF. Here the CDR3 DNA reads TGTGCCAGCAGTGAACTGGTACAGGGGAATGAAAAACTGTTTTTT.

In this sample, this clonotype turned up many times. The genes are TRBV5-1 and TRBJ1-2; perhaps TRBD1 as D (6 bases). CDR1 SGHRS and CDR2 YFSETQ come from the germline V gene. Trimming took 2 bases from V and 4 from J, leaving 21 bases between them. This CDR3 is 17 amino acids long. As DNA, the CDR3 is TGCGCCAGCAGCTTCGGAGGGGGACCGTCAGATAGCTATGGCTACACCTTC. It codes for CASSFGGGPSDSYGYTF. The variable domain in full, with the rest retrieved from reference TRBV5-1 and TRBJ1-2, is KAGVTQTPRYLIKTRGQQVTLSCSPISGHRSVSWYQQTPGQGLQFLFEYFSETQRNKGNFPGRFSGRQFSNSRSEMNVSTLELGDSALYLCASSFGGGPSDSYGYTFGSGTRLTVV.

This clonotype has at least ten counts. The genes are TRBV14 and TRBJ2-3; 10 nucleotides agree with TRBD2. J was trimmed by 7 bases and V by 2 bases; bases with no gene match: 9. Germline loops: CDR1 SGHDN, CDR2 FVKESK. There are 16 residues in the CDR3. As DNA, the CDR3 is TGTGCCAGCAGCCAATGGAGACTAGCGGGTCCTTATACGCAGTATTTT. Its translation: CASSQWRLAGPYTQYF.

This clonotype showed up many times. The gene calls are TRBV5-6 and TRBJ2-3; 12 bases map to TRBD2. CDR1 and CDR2 from the germline V gene are SGHDT and YYEEEE. Losses at the gene ends were 0 bases for V and 0 bases for J; bases not matched to a gene: 2. The CDR3 extends over 17 amino acids. The CDR3 bases are TGTGCCAGCAGCTTGGGGACTAGCGGGACTAGCACAGATACGCAGTATTTT. This gives the protein CASSLGTSGTSTDTQYF.

This clonotype was counted many times. The CDR3 sequence: CASSNRAQMNTDTQYF. CDR3 coding DNA: TGTGCCAGCAGCAACCGGGCGCAAATGAACACAGATACGCAGTATTTT. This chain links TRBV7-9 with TRBJ2-3; D remains ambiguous. The CDR3 is 16 amino acids. Germline loops: CDR1 SEHNR, CDR2 FQNEAQ (reference sequence). V gave up 5 bases and J gave up 2 bases, with 17 bases separating them. Full variable domain (missing parts from reference TRBV7-9 and TRBJ2-3): DTGVSQNPRHKITKRGQNVTFRCDPISEHNRLYWYRQTLGQGPEFLTYFQNEAQLEKSRLLSDRFSAERPKGSFSTLEIQRTEQGDSAMYLCASSNRAQMNTDTQYFGPGTRLTVL.

This sequence joins TRBV7-2 and TRBJ2-2; TRBD2 matches at 7 bases. The V segment lost 1 base and the J segment 6 bases; nucleotides outside the gene matches: 5. The CDR3 is made up of 15 amino acids. The germline V gene encodes CDR1 SGHTA and CDR2 FQGNSA. The CDR3 spells CASSLGRGVPGELFF. The DNA for the CDR3 is TGTGCCAGCAGCTTAGGACGGGGGGTACCCGGGGAGCTGTTTTTT.

This clonotype was recorded many times. The V and J genes are TRBV15 and TRBJ2-5; D perhaps matches TRBD2 (6 bases). CDR3 length: 17 amino acids. The V and J ends lost 0 bases and 1 base respectively, with 15 bases between them. Germline V gene data show CDR1 as LNHNV and CDR2 as YYDKDF (reference sequence). Here the CDR3 DNA reads TGTGCCACCAGCAGAGATAGACGGAGGGTAATCCAAGAGACCCAGTACTTC. It codes for CATSRDRRRVIQETQYF.

This clonotype showed up many times. CDR3 residues: CASSPRGTLTGNTIYF. In DNA, the CDR3 is TGTGCCAGCAGCCCACGGGGCACCCTAACTGGAAACACCATATATTTT. This rearrangement joins TRBV27 to TRBJ1-3; D is perhaps TRBD1 (5 bases). This CDR3 is built from 16 residues. V lost 6 bases to trimming and J lost 2 bases, with 17 bases between them. CDR1 and CDR2 (germline): MNHEY, SMNVEV (reference sequence).

Ten or more counts support this clonotype. This chain joins TRBV18 and TRBJ1-2; D is uncertain. V was trimmed by 2 bases and J by 3 bases, leaving 7 bases between them. Germline V gene data show CDR1 as KGHSH and CDR2 as LQKENI. This CDR3 region has 13 residues. The CDR3, as DNA: TGTGCCAGCTCACCAGGGGAACACTATGGCTACACCTTC. Its protein product is CASSPGEHYGYTF.

This clonotype was counted many times. This sequence joins TRBV20-1 and TRBJ2-7; D is perhaps TRBD1 (5 bases). The V gene lost 0 bases and the J gene lost 4 bases, with 13 bases spanning the gap. Looked up from germline, CDR1 is DFQATT and CDR2 is SNEGSKA (reference sequence). This CDR3 spans 14 amino acids. CDR3 region: CSARDRTLLYEQYF. Written as DNA, the CDR3 is TGCAGTGCTAGAGACCGGACATTATTGTACGAGCAGTACTTC.

This clonotype was detected only a few times. The rearrangement joins TRBV6-1 to TRBJ1-2, with 11 bases matching TRBD1. CDR1 MNHNS and CDR2 SASEGT come from the germline V gene. Trimming at V came to 6 bases and at J to 6 bases, leaving 6 bases not matched to a gene. The CDR3 loop spans 14 amino acids. This chain's CDR3 is CASRTPGQGDGYTF. The CDR3 coding sequence is TGTGCCAGCAGAACACCGGGACAGGGGGATGGCTACACCTTC.

The chain combines TRBV20-1 with TRBJ1-4, with 7 bases identical to TRBD1. Germline-derived CDR1 and CDR2 are DFQATT and SNEGSKA (reference sequence). V shed 5 bases and J 8 bases; nucleotides not matched to a gene: 20. The CDR3 spans 17 residues. The CDR3 nucleotides are TGCAGTGCTCTCATGGAGGGGGGCGCGGGACAGAGAGAAAAACTGTTTTTT. Its protein product is CSALMEGGAGQREKLFF.

The chain has TRBV12-3 or TRBV12-4 and TRBJ2-1; 9 positions agree with TRBD1. The CDR3 runs 15 residues. The V segment lost 6 bases and the J segment 10 bases; nucleotides outside the gene matches: 13. The DNA of the CDR3 is TGTGCCAGCAGCAGTGGACAGGGGACCGGGAGGGAGCAGTTCTTC. Its protein product is CASSSGQGTGREQFF.

The V call is TRBV20-1, the J call TRBJ2-7; 8 bases fit TRBD2. CDR3 size: 15 residues. Germline CDR1 DFQATT, CDR2 SNEGSKA (reference sequence). V lost 1 base to trimming and J lost 1 base; unmatched junction nucleotides: 6. This CDR3 is CSARVGGAISYEQYF. The CDR3 nucleotides read TGCAGTGCTAGAGTCGGGGGGGCCATTTCCTACGAGCAGTACTTC.

This clonotype was detected only a few times. The chain couples TRBV28 to TRBJ1-5; tentatively, D is TRBD1 (5 bases). The V end was cut by 5 bases, the J end by 4 bases, with 12 bases between. Germline V gives CDR1 MDHEN, CDR2 SYDVKM. CDR3 length equals 14 residues. The CDR3 coding sequence is TGTGCCAGCAGTAAGGGACGGCTGAATCAGCCCCAGCATTTT. It specifies CASSKGRLNQPQHF.